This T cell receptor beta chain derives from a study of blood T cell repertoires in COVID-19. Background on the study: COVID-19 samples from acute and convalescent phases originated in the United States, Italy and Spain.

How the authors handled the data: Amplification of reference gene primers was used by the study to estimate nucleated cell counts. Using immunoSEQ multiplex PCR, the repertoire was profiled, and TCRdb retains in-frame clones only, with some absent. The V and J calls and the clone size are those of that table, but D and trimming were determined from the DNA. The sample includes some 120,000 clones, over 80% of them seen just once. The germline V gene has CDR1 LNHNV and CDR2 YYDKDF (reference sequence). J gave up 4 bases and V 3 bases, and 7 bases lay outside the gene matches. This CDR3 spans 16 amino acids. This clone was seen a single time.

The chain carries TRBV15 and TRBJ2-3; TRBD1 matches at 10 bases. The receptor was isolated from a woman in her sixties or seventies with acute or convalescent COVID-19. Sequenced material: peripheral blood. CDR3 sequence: CATSRVAGTGADTQYF. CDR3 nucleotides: TGTGCCACCAGCAGGGTGGCCGGGACAGGGGCAGATACGCAGTATTTT.